This section outlines one TCR beta chain sequence together with its context. The sample belongs to a study of blood T cell repertoires in COVID-19. The overall study: The analysed material was cDNA or gDNA that came from T cells, B-cell-depleted T cells, or PBMCs.

The assay was immunoSEQ multiplex PCR, and TCRdb's table has in-frame clones only and misses some. The sample shows about 35,000 clones, roughly 75% of them seen only once. This sequence originates from a man older than 75 with active or convalescent COVID-19. The specimen sequenced was peripheral blood.

Written as DNA, the CDR3 is TGTGCCATCAGTGAGTCAGGACAGCTTAATCAGCCCCAGCATTTT. Translated, it gives CAISESGQLNQPQHF. This rearrangement joins TRBV10-3 to TRBJ1-5; TRBD1 is a possible D gene (6 bases). Per germline, CDR1 ENHRY and CDR2 SYGVKD. V dropped 0 bases and J dropped 4 bases, with 10 bases sitting between them. The CDR3 contains 15 residues.